The 32 T cell receptor beta chains listed next were all sequenced from one sample in a study of T cell responses to AZD1222 COVID-19 vaccine. Profiled with immunoSEQ multiplex PCR; TCRdb holds only in-frame clones, not every one. The sample includes some 97,000 clones, around 89% of them seen just once. The sample in question was peripheral blood, obtained on day 0 of AZD1222 vaccination. These receptors all come from an adult in good health.

The chain carries TRBV5-6 and TRBJ2-7; D is perhaps TRBD1 or TRBD2 (5 bases each). V was shortened by 0 bases and J by 4 bases, with 17 bases between the two germline ends. Germline values: CDR1 SGHDT, CDR2 YYEEEE. CDR3 length: 16 residues. The CDR3 is CASSLGAGTPKYEQYF. As DNA, the CDR3 is TGTGCCAGCAGCTTGGGGGCCGGGACCCCAAAATACGAGCAGTACTTC.

V and J are TRBV4-2 and TRBJ2-7, with TRBD2 matching over 16 bases. The germline CDR1 and CDR2 sequences are LGHNA and YNFKEQ. Losses at the gene ends were 0 bases for V and 3 bases for J; bases not matched to a gene: 5. This CDR3 region has 18 residues. The CDR3 loop reads CASSQEGLAGGSLYEQYF. CDR3 nucleotides: TGTGCCAGCAGCCAAGAGGGACTAGCGGGAGGGTCCCTCTACGAGCAGTACTTC.

This rearrangement joins TRBV7-8 to TRBJ2-2; TRBD2 matches at 10 bases. V shed 5 bases and J 7 bases; nucleotides not matched to a gene: 13. The CDR3 is 17 residues long. Germline-derived CDR1 and CDR2 are SGHVS and FQNEAQ. The CDR3 DNA sequence: TGTGCCAGCAGCCGCCCGTCGTCTAGCGGGAGAGGCGGGGAGCTGTTTTTT. This sequence encodes CASSRPSSSGRGGELFF.

The rearrangement uses TRBV15 and TRBJ2-1; 10 bases align to TRBD2. The trim removed 0 bases at V and 9 bases at J, leaving 5 bases unmatched. Germline V CDR1 and CDR2: LNHNV, YYDKDF (reference sequence). The CDR3 loop spans 15 amino acids. CDR3 in amino acids: CATSRDLGLAVEQFF. The CDR3 coding sequence is TGTGCCACCAGCAGAGATCTAGGACTAGCGGTTGAGCAGTTCTTC.

This clone was seen just once. The CDR3 here is CASSEGQGDQPQHF. DNA for the CDR3: TGCGCCAGCAGCGAGGGACAGGGGGATCAGCCCCAGCATTTT. V usage is TRBV5-1 and J usage is TRBJ1-5; TRBD1 matches at 11 bases. The J segment lost 5 bases and the V segment lost 4 bases, leaving 2 bases of the junction unmatched. The CDR3 has 14 amino acids. The germline V gene has CDR1 SGHRS and CDR2 YFSETQ.

V gene TRBV11-2 combines with J gene TRBJ2-7, with D possibly TRBD1 on 6 matching bases. There are 12 residues in the CDR3. Germline-derived CDR1 and CDR2 are SGHAT and FQNNGV. Trimming removed 4 bases from V and 6 bases from J, with 10 bases in between. DNA for the CDR3: TGTGCCAGCAGCTCCCAGGGGATCGAGCAGTACTTC. This translates into CASSSQGIEQYF.

The rearrangement joins TRBV2 to TRBJ2-7; a possible D gene is TRBD1 (5 bases). Germline V CDR1 and CDR2: SNHLY, FYNNEI. The CDR3 is 11 residues long. Deletions cut 6 bases from V and 7 bases from J, with 10 bases between. CDR3 region: CASRGQGEQYF. In nucleotides, the CDR3 is TGTGCCAGCAGGGGGCAGGGAGAGCAGTACTTC.

In this sample, this clone is medium-sized. This chain connects TRBV4-2 to TRBJ2-7; 11 bases map to TRBD2. The germline gives CDR1 LGHNA, CDR2 YNFKEQ. The CDR3 length is 16 residues. Trimming at V came to 0 bases and at J to 5 bases, leaving 6 bases not matched to a gene. The CDR3 loop is CASSQDEELAGDEQYF. CDR3 DNA sequence: TGTGCCAGCAGCCAAGATGAGGAACTAGCGGGAGACGAGCAGTACTTC.

This clone was observed many times. The CDR3 nucleotides are TGTGCCAGCAGCCCAGGGGGGGATGTTTCACCCCTCCACTTT. It yields the protein CASSPGGDVSPLHF. The chain is built from TRBV7-8 and TRBJ1-6; 7 bases line up with TRBD1. The CDR3 covers 14 residues. The J segment lost 9 bases and the V segment lost 5 bases, leaving 7 bases of the junction unmatched. The germline V gene has CDR1 SGHVS and CDR2 FQNEAQ.

V gene TRBV29-1 combines with J gene TRBJ2-1; possible D gene TRBD1, 5 bases. The V gene lost 4 bases and the J gene lost 4 bases, with 14 bases spanning the gap. This CDR3 comprises 14 residues. Germline-derived CDR1 and CDR2 are SQVTM and ANQGSEA. The DNA for the CDR3 is TGCAGCGTTGCGGGCAGGGCGTTATACAATGAGCAGTTCTTC. Amino acid sequence: CSVAGRALYNEQFF.

The rearrangement links TRBV7-9 to TRBJ2-1, with D perhaps TRBD2 (6 bases). The germline V gene has CDR1 SEHNR and CDR2 FQNEAQ (reference sequence). There are 17 residues in the CDR3. V lost 2 bases and J lost 3, with 17 bases in between. The CDR3 DNA reads as TGTGCCAGCAGCTTAAGGAATATTGGCGGGAACTACAATGAGCAGTTCTTC. This codes for CASSLRNIGGNYNEQFF.

V is TRBV19 and J is TRBJ2-1; D is uncertain. Germline V CDR1 and CDR2: LNHDA, SQIVND (reference sequence). With 3 bases removed from V and 7 bases from J, the gap between germline ends came to 4 bases. The CDR3 consists of 11 residues. CDR3 in DNA: TGTGCCAGTAGTATGGGTAATGAGCAGTTCTTC. It translates to CASSMGNEQFF.

The rearrangement joins TRBV11-2 to TRBJ2-4, with TRBD2 identical over 7 bases. Germline CDR1 and CDR2: SGHAT and FQNNGV. V trimming: 6 bases; J trimming: 3 bases; junction bases outside the gene matches: 11. The CDR3 length is 16 residues. CDR3 amino acids: CASRRPGRGDKNIQYF. Here the CDR3 DNA reads TGTGCCAGCAGACGACCGGGCCGGGGGGACAAAAACATTCAGTACTTC.

The chain joins TRBV7-9 to TRBJ2-1, with D perhaps matching TRBD1 or TRBD2 (5 bases each). V lost 5 bases and J 8 bases, leaving 16 bases between the germline ends. This CDR3 has 14 amino acids. The germline V gene has CDR1 SEHNR and CDR2 FQNEAQ (reference sequence). In DNA form, the CDR3 reads TGTGCCAGCAGCATGGGGGTAGCCGACTATGAGCAGTTCTTC. This codes for CASSMGVADYEQFF.

The chain carries TRBV15 and TRBJ2-2; the D gene is possibly TRBD1 (6 bases). The CDR3 length is 16 residues. V lost 0 bases, J lost 3 bases, and 11 bases lay in between. Germline V CDR1 and CDR2: LNHNV, YYDKDF (reference sequence). CDR3 loop: CATSRDLGTYTGELFF. The CDR3 DNA reads as TGTGCCACCAGCAGAGATCTCGGGACATACACCGGGGAGCTGTTTTTT.

The rearrangement joins TRBV24-1 to TRBJ2-1; D gene ambiguous. Trimming shortened V by 5 bases and J by 8 bases, and 6 bases separated the two germline ends. Germline V gene sequence: CDR1 KGHDR, CDR2 SFDVKD. This CDR3 is 11 amino acids long. CDR3 loop: CATSVFDEQFF. CDR3 coding DNA: TGTGCCACCAGTGTTTTCGATGAGCAGTTCTTC.

The chain recombines TRBV10-1 with TRBJ2-7; D may be TRBD1 (6 bases). Per the germline V gene, CDR1 is WNHNN and CDR2 is SYGVQD (reference sequence). The CDR3 runs 14 residues. V was cut by 6 bases and J by 2 bases, with 14 bases left in between. The CDR3 loop is CASRRQATTYEQYF. The CDR3 nucleotides read TGCGCCAGCAGGAGACAGGCCACCACCTACGAGCAGTACTTC.

The chain is built from TRBV11-3 and TRBJ1-6, with 9 bases that match TRBD1. Germline CDR1 and CDR2: SGHNT and YENEEA. The CDR3 is 13 amino acids. V trimming: 5 bases; J trimming: 13 bases; junction bases outside the gene matches: 6. The CDR3, as DNA: TGTGCCAGCAGCGGACAGGGGTCGCTCCCCCTCCACTTT. Amino acid sequence: CASSGQGSLPLHF.

This clone turned up a few times. This rearrangement joins TRBV29-1 to TRBJ2-7, with TRBD2 matching over 9 bases. The CDR3 spans 14 residues. J was trimmed by 2 bases and V by 4 bases; bases with no gene match: 6. Germline V gene sequence: CDR1 SQVTM, CDR2 ANQGSEA. The CDR3 DNA is TGCAGCGTTGTACTAGCGGGCTCAACCTACGAGCAGTACTTC. Amino acids: CSVVLAGSTYEQYF.

The gene calls are TRBV15 and TRBJ2-7; 8 nucleotides match TRBD1. This CDR3 region has 16 residues. Per germline, CDR1 LNHNV and CDR2 YYDKDF (reference sequence). With V trimmed by 5 bases and J by 6 bases, 15 bases remained unmatched. The CDR3 DNA sequence: TGTGCCACCAGCCCGAATGATAGACAGGGGAGAGGCGAGCAGTACTTC. Protein product: CATSPNDRQGRGEQYF.

This chain joins TRBV10-1 and TRBJ1-1, with TRBD1 matching over 9 bases. The germline V gene encodes CDR1 WNHNN and CDR2 SYGVQD (reference sequence). V lost 6 bases and J lost 3; bases outside the gene matches: 2. CDR3 length: 13 amino acids. CDR3 in DNA: TGCGCCAGCAGACAGGGGGCCGACACTGAAGCTTTCTTT. It codes for CASRQGADTEAFF.

The chain is built from TRBV3-1 (or the pseudogene TRBV3-2) and TRBJ2-1; 7 bases are shared with TRBD1. Germline CDR1 and CDR2: LGHDT and YNNKEL (reference sequence). This CDR3 is built from 12 residues. V shed 1 base, J shed 10 bases, and the junction held 1 base outside the gene matches. The CDR3 is CASSQGGQEQFF. For the CDR3, the DNA is TGTGCCAGCAGCCAAGGGGGACAGGAGCAGTTCTTC.

This sequence joins TRBV28 and TRBJ1-2, with 9 bases fitting TRBD1. This CDR3 is 15 amino acids long. Germline CDR1 and CDR2: MDHEN and SYDVKM. V was clipped by 5 bases and J by 4 bases; unmatched bases: 8. The CDR3 bases are TGTGCCAGCAGTCCCCGGACAGGGGAGGGCTATGGCTACACCTTC. This translates into CASSPRTGEGYGYTF.

The chain links TRBV7-9 to TRBJ2-1, with 13 bases lining up with TRBD2. V lost 5 bases, J lost 7 bases, and 5 bases stayed unmatched. The CDR3 runs to 15 residues. CDR1 is SEHNR and CDR2 is FQNEAQ in the germline V gene (reference sequence). The CDR3 DNA is TGTGCCAGCAGCACGGGACTAGCGGGATTAAATGAGCAGTTCTTC. Translated, it gives CASSTGLAGLNEQFF.

The chain recombines TRBV28 with TRBJ1-1; TRBD1 agrees at 10 bases. The junction had 6 bases not matched to a gene; V was cut back by 3 bases and J by 5 bases. The CDR3 spans 15 residues. The germline V gene has CDR1 MDHEN and CDR2 SYDVKM. The CDR3 spells CASSLTGGGGTEAFF. CDR3 nucleotide sequence: TGTGCCAGCAGTTTGACAGGGGGCGGGGGGACTGAAGCTTTCTTT. The full variable domain, with the rest looked up from reference TRBV28 and TRBJ1-1, is DVKVTQSSRYLVKRTGEKVFLECVQDMDHENMFWYRQDPGLGLRLIYFSYDVKMKEKGDIPEGYSVSREKKERFSLILESASTNQTSMYLCASSLTGGGGTEAFFGQGTRLTVV.

The rearrangement joins TRBV28 to TRBJ2-3; 8 bases map to TRBD2. CDR1 is MDHEN, CDR2 SYDVKM, per germline. Trimming took 6 bases from V and 6 from J; bases not matched to a gene: 14. The CDR3 extends over 16 amino acids. This chain's CDR3 is CASSSLVASGSDTQYF. The CDR3 DNA reads TGTGCCAGCAGCTCTCTCGTGGCTAGCGGGTCTGATACGCAGTATTTT.

The rearrangement links TRBV2 to TRBJ2-4; the D gene is possibly TRBD2 (6 bases). This CDR3 region has 19 residues. V was pared by 3 bases and J by 1 base, with 22 bases between. The germline V gene has CDR1 SNHLY and CDR2 FYNNEI. DNA of the CDR3: TGTGCCAGCAGTGAGCCCCATCTCTTAACTGGGGGGGCCAAAAACATTCAGTACTTC. As protein: CASSEPHLLTGGAKNIQYF.

This clone was observed a few times. This chain uses TRBV27 with TRBJ2-7; D is unclear. V shed 4 bases and J shed 2 bases, with 6 bases lying between them. This CDR3 comprises 12 residues. The V gene's germline CDR1 is MNHEY and CDR2 SMNVEV (reference sequence). The CDR3 loop is CASSSTPYEQYF. The CDR3 coding sequence is TGTGCCAGCAGTTCCACTCCCTACGAGCAGTACTTC.

This clone appeared once. The chain couples TRBV5-1 to TRBJ2-2, with 9 bases identical to TRBD2. V shed 8 bases and J 5 bases; nucleotides not matched to a gene: 7. Germline V gene data show CDR1 as SGHRS and CDR2 as YFSETQ. The CDR3 runs 14 residues. In DNA, the CDR3 is TGCGCCAGTGGCAGCGGGAGGTTTACCGGGGAGCTGTTTTTT. Translating gives CASGSGRFTGELFF.

The rearrangement joins TRBV29-1 to TRBJ2-1, with 8 bases that match TRBD2. The CDR3 consists of 15 residues. Trimming took 1 base from V and 6 from J; bases not matched to a gene: 8. CDR1 and CDR2 from the germline V gene are SQVTM and ANQGSEA. The CDR3, as DNA: TGCAGCGTTGAAGGTACAGCGGGAGTAGTCAATGAGCAGTTCTTC. Encoded protein: CSVEGTAGVVNEQFF.

The chain carries TRBV7-9 and TRBJ1-1; possible D gene TRBD1, 6 bases. The CDR3 contains 13 residues. Germline CDR1 reads SEHNR; CDR2 reads FQNEAQ (reference sequence). Trimming removed 1 base at V and 12 bases at J, with 15 bases between. The CDR3 coding sequence is TGTGCCAGCAGCTTAGAGGGGGACCGGGAGACTTTCTTT. Translation gives CASSLEGDRETFF.

This rearrangement joins TRBV7-9 to TRBJ1-2; D is perhaps TRBD1 (5 bases). Germline V lookup: CDR1 SEHNR, CDR2 FQNEAQ (reference sequence). Trimming took 5 bases from V and 6 from J, leaving 7 bases between them. The CDR3 extends over 11 amino acids. CDR3 sequence (DNA): TGTGCCAGCAGCACGGGACATGGCTACACCTTC. Protein: CASSTGHGYTF.